This is a list of T cell receptor beta chains from one sample in a study of human versus mouse CDR3 diversity and MHC coevolution. Only in-frame clones appear in the TCRdb table, and some are missing; sequencing was by immunoSEQ multiplex PCR. This sample has 45,000 to 75,000 clones, with around 94% found just once. Sequenced: naive CD4+ T cells from blood. All receptors derive from a person between 55 and 69 years old in good health. Both conserved end residues are part of each CDR3. A D gene is named only where the DNA matches it firmly. A row's size may be missing; if present it is once, few, many or a size class.

d_gene,j_gene,v_gene,abundance,CDR3aa,CDR3nt
TRBD1,TRBJ2-1,TRBV5-1,once,CASSLGQGDQAEQFF,TGCGCCAGCAGCTTGGGACAGGGTGATCAGGCTGAGCAGTTCTTC
-,TRBJ1-4,TRBV11-3,-,CASSLNRVEKLFF,TGTGCCAGCAGCCTAAACAGGGTTGAAAAACTGTTTTTT
-,TRBJ2-1,TRBV7-2,-,CASSLAAGTAYNEQFF,TGTGCCAGCAGCTTAGCGGCGGGGACAGCCTACAATGAGCAGTTCTTC
-,TRBJ1-2,TRBV30,-,CAWGTWQGTGYTF,TGTGCCTGGGGAACATGGCAGGGCACTGGCTACACCTTC
-,TRBJ2-4,TRBV7-8,-,CASSSDGLAKNIQYF,TGTGCCAGCAGCTCTGACGGACTAGCCAAAAACATTCAGTACTTC
-,TRBJ2-2,TRBV2,-,CASIVSARAGELFF,TGTGCCAGCATAGTTAGCGCCCGTGCCGGGGAGCTGTTTTTT
TRBD2,TRBJ2-5,TRBV6-1,-,CASSASGGDGTQYF,TGTGCCAGCAGTGCGTCGGGAGGGGATGGGACCCAGTACTTC
TRBD1,TRBJ1-2,TRBV5-6,-,CASTRQGLSYGYTF,TGTGCCAGCACAAGACAGGGGTTAAGCTATGGCTACACCTTC
TRBD2,TRBJ2-3,TRBV7-2,-,CASRIAGGTDTQYF,TGTGCCAGCAGAATAGCGGGAGGCACAGATACGCAGTATTTT
TRBD2,TRBJ2-5,TRBV29-1,-,CSAEGLAGAGQETQYF,TGCAGCGCAGAGGGACTAGCGGGAGCGGGGCAAGAGACCCAGTACTTC
-,TRBJ1-2,TRBV19,-,CASSTRAGNYGYTF,TGTGCCAGTAGTACCCGGGCGGGGAACTATGGCTACACCTTC
TRBD2,TRBJ2-1,TRBV2,once,CASREGGPLNEQFF,TGTGCCAGCCGGGAGGGAGGGCCCTTGAATGAGCAGTTCTTC
TRBD1,TRBJ1-1,TRBV6-1,-,CASSVGQGLTEAFF,TGTGCCAGCAGTGTGGGACAGGGGCTCACTGAAGCTTTCTTT
-,TRBJ1-6,TRBV19,once,CASTTGPEDSPLHF,TGTGCCAGTACTACAGGGCCCGAGGATTCACCCCTCCACTTT
-,TRBJ2-5,TRBV6-6,-,CASSGGARETQYF,TGTGCCAGCAGTGGGGGGGCTAGAGAGACCCAGTACTTC
TRBD1,TRBJ1-2,TRBV18,-,CASSPRTGGYGYTF,TGTGCCAGCTCACCGAGGACAGGGGGCTATGGCTACACCTTC
TRBD1,TRBJ1-4,TRBV6-5,-,CASSSGGVREKLFF,TGTGCCAGCAGCTCAGGGGGCGTAAGAGAAAAACTGTTTTTT
-,TRBJ2-2,TRBV27,-,CASSFLSGELFF,TGTGCCAGCAGTTTCCTCTCCGGGGAGCTGTTTTTT
TRBD2,TRBJ2-1,TRBV28,-,CASRLAGGTHNEQFF,TGTGCCAGCAGGCTAGCGGGAGGGACCCACAATGAGCAGTTCTTC
-,TRBJ2-7,TRBV6-5,once,CASSGMRASYEQYF,TGTGCCAGCAGTGGTATGCGGGCGTCCTACGAGCAGTACTTC
TRBD1,TRBJ2-3,TRBV7-2,-,CASSTRQGRTDTQYF,TGTGCCAGCAGCACAAGACAGGGGCGCACAGATACGCAGTATTTT
-,TRBJ1-3,TRBV6-5,-,CASSSTYSGNTIYF,TGTGCCAGCAGTTCAACCTACTCTGGAAACACCATATATTTT
-,TRBJ2-7,TRBV5-6,once,CASSLFRGRYEQYF,TGTGCCAGCAGCTTGTTCAGGGGCCGCTACGAGCAGTACTTC
TRBD1,TRBJ1-2,TRBV27,-,CASSSTGDTGYTF,TGTGCCAGCAGTTCCACAGGGGACACTGGCTACACCTTC
TRBD2,TRBJ2-7,TRBV6-1,-,CASRGGLAGVYEQYF,TGTGCCAGCAGGGGGGGACTAGCGGGAGTCTACGAGCAGTACTTC
-,TRBJ2-7,TRBV6-1,-,CASSERSRFEQYF,TGTGCCAGCAGTGAACGGAGCCGCTTCGAGCAGTACTTC
TRBD2,TRBJ2-5,TRBV5-1,-,CASFPTSGGGQETQYF,TGCGCCAGCTTTCCGACTAGCGGGGGCGGCCAAGAGACCCAGTACTTC
-,TRBJ2-1,TRBV2,-,CASRAGTPYNEQFF,TGTGCCAGCAGGGCCGGGACACCCTACAATGAGCAGTTCTTC
-,TRBJ1-1,TRBV27,-,CASSQTGWGTEAFF,TGTGCCAGCAGTCAGACAGGTTGGGGGACTGAAGCTTTCTTT